One sample yielded the 26 T cell receptor beta chains listed below, sequenced in a study of blood T cell repertoires in COVID-19. Generated by immunoSEQ multiplex PCR, the TCRdb table keeps only in-frame clones and is missing some. This sample yields about 34,000 clones, of which approximately 91% are seen a single time; approximately 13% belongs to the top ten. The specimen sequenced was peripheral blood. These receptors originate from a man aged 70 or older with active COVID-19.

The table lists this clone with a count of one. This sequence joins TRBV28 and TRBJ2-1, with a weak D call TRBD1 (6 bases). Germline values: CDR1 MDHEN, CDR2 SYDVKM. The CDR3 contains 14 residues. DNA for the CDR3: TGTGCTGTCGCCTTGGGCAGGGGTCGCAATGAGCAGTTCTTC. Residues: CAVALGRGRNEQFF.

The rearrangement uses TRBV4-1 and TRBJ2-7, with 8 bases identical to TRBD2. J gave up 4 bases and V 0 bases, and 8 bases lay outside the gene matches. This CDR3 spans 16 amino acids. Germline loops: CDR1 MGHRA, CDR2 YSYEKL. CDR3 amino acids: CASSQDGAGGRYEQYF. CDR3 sequence (DNA): TGCGCCAGCAGCCAAGACGGCGCGGGAGGCAGGTACGAGCAGTACTTC.

The chain combines TRBV30 with TRBJ1-6, with 8 bases lining up with TRBD1. With 5 bases clipped from V and 4 bases from J, the junction kept 1 base outside the gene matches. The CDR3 is 13 residues long. Germline V gene sequence: CDR1 GTSNPN, CDR2 SVGIG (reference sequence). The CDR3 here is CAWRQGYNSPLHF. In DNA, the CDR3 is TGTGCCTGGCGACAGGGGTATAATTCACCCCTCCACTTT.

V and J are TRBV7-9 and TRBJ2-2; possibly TRBD1 for D (7 bases). Germline V gene data show CDR1 as SEHNR and CDR2 as FQNEAQ (reference sequence). The CDR3 is 13 residues long. V was pared by 8 bases and J by 6 bases, with 13 bases between. In DNA, the CDR3 is TGTGCCAGCGCGGGGCAGGGGGCCGGGGAGCTGTTTTTT. It codes for CASAGQGAGELFF.

The rearrangement uses TRBV6-5 and TRBJ2-1; D ambiguous. The CDR3 consists of 14 residues. Trimming took off 0 bases at V and 11 bases at J, with 14 bases between the two ends. Germline V gene lookup returns CDR1 MNHEY and CDR2 SVGAGI. The CDR3 coding sequence is TGTGCCAGCAGTTACTCGAGTCCCGCGCGTAAGCAGTTCTTC. Translation: CASSYSSPARKQFF.

The CDR3 nucleotides read TGTGCCAGCAGTTTGGCTGGGACAGGGGGCTGGAACACTGAAGCTTTCTTT. This gives the protein CASSLAGTGGWNTEAFF. The V and J genes are TRBV28 and TRBJ1-1; 12 positions agree with TRBD1. This CDR3 contains 17 residues. Per the germline V gene, CDR1 is MDHEN and CDR2 is SYDVKM. V was pared by 3 bases and J by 1 base, with 6 bases of the junction left unmatched.

The rearrangement joins TRBV5-4 to TRBJ2-2; 8 nucleotides line up with TRBD2. The CDR3 is 18 amino acids. The trim removed 0 bases at V and 5 bases at J, leaving 12 bases unmatched. Germline loops: CDR1 SGHNT, CDR2 YYREEE (reference sequence). The CDR3 nucleotides are TGTGCCAGCAGCTTGGCACGCGGGGGGCACGGAATGACCGGGGAGCTGTTTTTT. It translates to CASSLARGGHGMTGELFF.

The chain combines TRBV4-2 with TRBJ1-4; the D gene is possibly TRBD1 (6 bases). The V end lost 1 base, the J end lost 5 bases, and 14 bases lay between the germline ends. The CDR3 covers 16 residues. CDR1 is LGHNA and CDR2 is YNFKEQ in the germline V gene. The CDR3 spells CASSQVDGQPNEKLFF. In DNA form, the CDR3 reads TGTGCCAGCAGCCAAGTAGACGGACAGCCCAATGAAAAACTGTTTTTT.

V usage is TRBV5-1 and J usage is TRBJ1-1; 9 nucleotides agree with TRBD1. Germline values: CDR1 SGHRS, CDR2 YFSETQ. The CDR3 consists of 15 residues. The trim removed 2 bases at V and 3 bases at J, leaving 5 bases unmatched. CDR3 sequence reads: CASSFLTGGDTEAFF. For the CDR3, the DNA is TGCGCCAGCAGCTTTTTGACAGGGGGGGACACTGAAGCTTTCTTT.

The chain carries TRBV7-9 and TRBJ2-2, with TRBD2 as a possible D gene (7 bases). The CDR3 is 14 residues long. V was trimmed by 7 bases and J by 3 bases, leaving 12 bases between them. Germline values: CDR1 SEHNR, CDR2 FQNEAQ (reference sequence). The DNA for the CDR3 is TGTGCCAGCACCCGGGGGGCGGACACCGGGGAGCTGTTTTTT. Translated, it gives CASTRGADTGELFF.

This clone was seen only once. The chain joins TRBV29-1 to TRBJ2-3; 12 bases agree with TRBD1. The CDR3 is made up of 16 amino acids. CDR1 is SQVTM, CDR2 ANQGSEA, per germline. With 4 bases clipped from V and 6 bases from J, the junction kept 11 bases outside the gene matches. The CDR3 is CSVGRFRGQGADTQYF. CDR3 nucleotide sequence: TGCAGCGTTGGACGATTTAGGGGACAGGGGGCGGATACGCAGTATTTT.

The chain is built from TRBV7-9 and TRBJ1-4; 8 bases map to TRBD1. Unmatched junction bases numbered 6, after V lost 5 bases and J lost 1 base. Germline CDR1 SEHNR, CDR2 FQNEAQ (reference sequence). The CDR3 runs to 16 residues. CDR3 sequence reads: CASSHTDRGTNEKLFF. Here the CDR3 DNA reads TGTGCCAGCAGCCACACAGACAGGGGAACTAATGAAAAACTGTTTTTT.

This clone was recorded only once. This chain links TRBV7-9 with TRBJ1-4, with D maybe TRBD1 (5 bases). Germline CDR1 is SEHNR and CDR2 is FQNEAQ (reference sequence). V lost 2 bases, J lost 2 bases, and 12 bases lay in between. This CDR3 has 16 amino acids. CDR3 in amino acids: CASSLYRIRTNEKLFF. As DNA, the CDR3 is TGTGCCAGCAGCTTATACAGGATTAGGACTAATGAAAAACTGTTTTTT.

The chain employs TRBV2 and TRBJ1-5, with D perhaps TRBD1 (5 bases). The CDR3 loop spans 15 amino acids. Germline V gene lookup returns CDR1 SNHLY and CDR2 FYNNEI. V lost 6 bases, J lost 1 base, and 13 bases lay in between. The CDR3 sequence: CASRMGGESNQPQHF. DNA of the CDR3: TGTGCCAGCAGGATGGGAGGGGAAAGCAATCAGCCCCAGCATTTT. Full variable domain (missing parts from reference TRBV2 and TRBJ1-5): EPEVTQTPSHQVTQMGQEVILRCVPISNHLYFYWYRQILGQKVEFLVSFYNNEISEKSEIFDDQFSVERPDGSNFTLKIRSTKLEDSAMYFCASRMGGESNQPQHFGDGTRLSIL.

This clone has more than one count but fewer than ten. Its ends do not fully match the called genes, so a read error is possible. The rearrangement links TRBV28 to TRBJ2-4; D is possibly TRBD2 (7 bases). The CDR3 has 12 residues. Germline V gene lookup returns CDR1 MDHEN and CDR2 SYDVKM. CDR3 bases: TGTGCGAGCAACGGGGGGCATAGCATTCAGTACTTC. This sequence encodes CASNGGHSIQYF.

The chain couples TRBV19 to TRBJ1-5, with D tentatively TRBD1 (5 bases). Trimming took off 2 bases at V and 5 bases at J, with 16 bases between the two ends. The CDR3 consists of 16 residues. Germline CDR1 reads LNHDA; CDR2 reads SQIVND (reference sequence). CDR3 nucleotides: TGTGCCAGTAGTATAATCAACCAGGGTGGGCATCAGCCCCAGCATTTT. This encodes CASSIINQGGHQPQHF.

The V call is TRBV5-4, the J call TRBJ2-1, with 12 nucleotides matching TRBD2. J gave up 2 bases and V 4 bases, and 4 bases lay outside the gene matches. CDR3 length: 16 residues. Germline CDR1 and CDR2: SGHNT and YYREEE (reference sequence). CDR3 nucleotides: TGTGCCAGCAGCCCTAGGACTAGCGGGACCTACAATGAGCAGTTCTTC. Residues: CASSPRTSGTYNEQFF.

The rearrangement links TRBV18 to TRBJ1-1; weak D call: TRBD1 (5 bases). The length of the CDR3 is 14 residues. Germline CDR1 reads KGHSH; CDR2 reads LQKENI. Trimming removed 1 base at V and 0 bases at J, with 6 bases between. CDR3 coding DNA: TGTGCCAGCTCACCACGACAGTTGAACACTGAAGCTTTCTTT. Its protein is CASSPRQLNTEAFF.

The CDR3 spells CATSWVRLDNEQFF. The CDR3 DNA reads TGTGCCACCAGCTGGGTGAGGTTGGACAATGAGCAGTTCTTC. The chain recombines TRBV15 with TRBJ2-1; D is uncertain. The V and J ends lost 5 bases and 5 bases respectively, with 13 bases between them. Germline CDR1 and CDR2: LNHNV and YYDKDF (reference sequence). The length of the CDR3 is 14 residues.

This clone was recorded once. The J gene is TRBJ2-1, the V gene TRBV18, with D possibly TRBD2 on 5 matching bases. CDR1 and CDR2 from the germline V gene are KGHSH and LQKENI. The CDR3 is made up of 13 amino acids. The ends were cut back, 3 bases at V and 5 bases at J, with 8 bases in the middle. CDR3 sequence (DNA): TGTGCCAGCTCACCGGGTAGCGACAATGAGCAGTTCTTC. It encodes CASSPGSDNEQFF.

V and J are TRBV19 and TRBJ1-1; possibly TRBD1 for D (5 bases). Trimming shortened V by 6 bases and J by 1 base, and 15 bases separated the two germline ends. Per the germline V gene, CDR1 is LNHDA and CDR2 is SQIVND (reference sequence). The CDR3 covers 15 residues. The CDR3 DNA is TGTGCCAGTAGCCTGAGTAATGACAGGAACACTGAAGCTTTCTTT. Its translation: CASSLSNDRNTEAFF.

About this clone: The same CDR3 is also encoded by other DNA sequences in this sample. This chain links TRBV19 with TRBJ2-2; 10 bases map to TRBD1. Germline lookup yields CDR1 LNHDA and CDR2 SQIVND (reference sequence). Trimming at V came to 6 bases and at J to 5 bases, leaving 3 bases not matched to a gene. CDR3 length equals 14 residues. The CDR3 nucleotides are TGTGCCAGTAGGGGGACAGGGGAGACCGGGGAGCTGTTTTTT. Translating gives CASRGTGETGELFF.

This clone showed up just once. This chain joins TRBV5-1 and TRBJ2-7; D may be TRBD2 (5 bases). Trimming took off 0 bases at V and 6 bases at J, with 10 bases between the two ends. This CDR3 is 13 amino acids long. Per the germline V gene, CDR1 is SGHRS and CDR2 is YFSETQ. The CDR3: CASSLGERPEQYF. CDR3 DNA: TGCGCCAGCAGCTTGGGGGAGCGGCCCGAGCAGTACTTC.

This clone was seen more than once but under ten times. This chain links TRBV28 with TRBJ2-1, with 8 bases aligning to TRBD1. Germline lookup yields CDR1 MDHEN and CDR2 SYDVKM. Unmatched junction bases numbered 11, after V lost 6 bases and J lost 4 bases. This CDR3 region has 16 residues. In DNA, the CDR3 is TGTGCCAGCAGGCCTATCACAGGGGGAGTATACAATGAGCAGTTCTTC. Encoded protein: CASRPITGGVYNEQFF. Drawing the rest from reference TRBV28 and TRBJ2-1, the complete variable domain is DVKVTQSSRYLVKRTGEKVFLECVQDMDHENMFWYRQDPGLGLRLIYFSYDVKMKEKGDIPEGYSVSREKKERFSLILESASTNQTSMYLCASRPITGGVYNEQFFGPGTRLTVL.

The chain couples TRBV7-2 to TRBJ1-1; a weak D match, TRBD1 (5 bases). The CDR3 extends over 15 amino acids. Trimming removed 5 bases from V and 1 base from J, with 14 bases in between. Germline-derived CDR1 and CDR2 are SGHTA and FQGNSA. CDR3 amino acids: CASSLTSRANTEAFF. The CDR3 bases are TGTGCCAGCAGCCTAACATCCAGGGCGAACACTGAAGCTTTCTTT.

CDR3: CASSQSNGYGYTF. DNA of the CDR3: TGCGCCAGCAGCCAAAGCAACGGGTATGGCTACACCTTC. V usage is TRBV5-1 and J usage is TRBJ1-2; D remains unclear. The length of the CDR3 is 13 residues. Germline CDR1 is SGHRS and CDR2 is YFSETQ. Trimming cost V 4 bases and J 5 bases, with 12 bases left between them. The full variable domain, rest sourced from reference TRBV5-1 and TRBJ1-2, is KAGVTQTPRYLIKTRGQQVTLSCSPISGHRSVSWYQQTPGQGLQFLFEYFSETQRNKGNFPGRFSGRQFSNSRSEMNVSTLELGDSALYLCASSQSNGYGYTFGSGTRLTVV.